This TCR beta chain came from a study of TIL therapy for anti-PD-1-resistant metastatic lung cancer. Study-wide context: Median tumor mutation burden was 1.5 mutations per megabase.

The immunoSEQ assay was v3. Some clones are missing from TCRdb's copy, which holds only in-frame ones; the method was immunoSEQ multiplex PCR. This sample yields more than 15,000 clones, of which around 82% are seen a single time; about 2.2% belongs to the top ten. With regard to this clone: Its matching antigen is unknown.

The CDR3 sequence is 14 residues long. J lost 8 bases, V lost 4 bases, and 9 bases had no gene match. Per the germline V gene, CDR1 is SGHRS and CDR2 is YFSETQ. The study's findings and limits: After infusion, TIL clonotypes partly replaced peripheral T cells and declined over months.

Time point defined: pre-treatment sample, taken before nivolumab and TIL therapy. Enrollment ran from 2017 to January 2020. The sequence was collected from a person aged 25 to 79 with non-small cell lung cancer. The gene calls are TRBV5-1 and TRBJ2-1, with 7 bases aligning to TRBD1. This specimen consisted of blood, obtained at baseline. CDR3 coding DNA: TGCGCCAGCAGCCTTCTCCTAGGGGGCGATGAGCAGTTCTTC. Its protein product is CASSLLLGGDEQFF.